This T cell receptor (beta chain) was observed in a study of shared clonotypes between healthy human individuals. Donors were healthy HIV-negative adults without recent acute infections or vaccinations. The data were produced by immunoSEQ multiplex PCR, yet TCRdb's version contains in-frame clones alone and is incomplete. This table holds fewer than 500,000 clones, about 75% found once. This CDR3 has 14 residues. Trimming removed 4 bases from V and 5 bases from J; junction bases left unmatched: 4. Germline CDR1 is ENHRY and CDR2 is SYGVKD. V and J are TRBV10-3 and TRBJ2-1; 8 positions agree with TRBD2. The sample was PBMCs. The source of this sequence is a woman in her thirties or forties in good health. Some clones in this sample may be carry-over from other donors' samples. CDR3 nucleotides: TGTGCCATCAGTGGGGGACTAGTCAACAATGAGCAGTTCTTC. Translation: CAISGGLVNNEQFF.